The 14 T cell receptor beta chains below all came from one sample that was sequenced in a study of T cell responses to AZD1222 COVID-19 vaccine. Assay used: immunoSEQ multiplex PCR; TCRdb lists only in-frame clones, some missing. The sample lists approximately 74,000 clones, 86% occurring once. Source: peripheral blood, taken on day 0 of AZD1222 vaccination. The receptors were sampled from an adult in good health.

The chain combines TRBV7-7 with TRBJ2-1; 7 nucleotides agree with TRBD1. The CDR3 consists of 14 residues. In germline, CDR1 is SSHAT, CDR2 FNYEAQ (reference sequence). The V segment lost 5 bases and the J segment 5 bases; nucleotides outside the gene matches: 6. The CDR3 nucleotides are TGTGCCAGCAGCACCGGGACAGCCCACAATGAGCAGTTCTTC. It codes for CASSTGTAHNEQFF. Full variable domain (outside the CDR3, taken from reference TRBV7-7 and TRBJ2-1): GAGVSQSPRYKVTKRGQDVTLRCDPISSHATLYWYQQALGQGPEFLTYFNYEAQPDKSGLPSDRFSAERPEGSISTLTIQRTEQRDSAMYRCASSTGTAHNEQFFGPGTRLTVL.

V is TRBV4-2 and J is TRBJ2-1, with 7 bases fitting TRBD2. V gave up 4 bases and J gave up 7 bases; unmatched junction bases: 10. Germline CDR1 reads LGHNA; CDR2 reads YNFKEQ. There are 15 residues in the CDR3. This CDR3 reads CASSPRGLELNEQFF. Written as DNA, the CDR3 is TGTGCCAGCAGCCCCCGCGGACTAGAACTTAATGAGCAGTTCTTC.

V usage is TRBV29-1 and J usage is TRBJ1-3; D ambiguous. Looked up from germline, CDR1 is SQVTM and CDR2 is ANQGSEA. The CDR3 length is 12 residues. Between the trimmed V and J ends, which lost 1 base and 3 bases, there was a span of 4 bases. This CDR3 is CSVEGDGNTIYF. In DNA form, the CDR3 reads TGCAGCGTTGAAGGGGATGGAAACACCATATATTTT. Combining the CDR3 with reference TRBV29-1 and TRBJ1-3 gives the whole variable domain SAVISQKPSRDICQRGTSLTIQCQVDSQVTMMFWYRQQPGQSLTLIATANQGSEATYESGFVIDKFPISRPNLTFSTLTVSNMSPEDSSIYLCSVEGDGNTIYFGEGSWLTVV.

The CDR3 reads CASSSGQGRDEAFF. DNA for the CDR3: TGTGCCAGCTCATCGGGACAGGGGAGGGATGAAGCTTTCTTT. This chain connects TRBV18 to TRBJ1-1; TRBD1 aligns across 10 bases. V shed 5 bases and J 7 bases; nucleotides not matched to a gene: 7. The CDR3 is 14 residues long. From germline, CDR1 is KGHSH and CDR2 LQKENI.

The chain uses TRBV30 and TRBJ1-2; 9 bases fit TRBD1. The V segment lost 0 bases and the J segment 8 bases; nucleotides outside the gene matches: 7. There are 14 residues in the CDR3. Germline-derived CDR1 and CDR2 are GTSNPN and SVGIG (reference sequence). CDR3 loop: CAWSVLGQGSGYTF. CDR3 nucleotides: TGTGCCTGGAGTGTACTCGGACAGGGGTCGGGCTACACCTTC.

The V and J genes are TRBV2 and TRBJ1-1; unclear D gene. V lost 4 bases to trimming and J lost 1 base, with 4 bases between them. The CDR3 loop spans 12 amino acids. Germline V lookup: CDR1 SNHLY, CDR2 FYNNEI. CDR3 in DNA: TGTGCCAGCAGTGGTTCGAACACTGAAGCTTTCTTT. Its translation: CASSGSNTEAFF.

The chain links TRBV7-2 to TRBJ1-1, with D possibly matching TRBD1 (5 bases). V lost 1 base, J lost 11 bases, and 11 bases lay in between. The V gene's germline CDR1 is SGHTA and CDR2 FQGNSA. The CDR3 runs to 12 residues. CDR3 DNA sequence: TGTGCCAGCAGCTTAGGGACAAGCCCCGCTTTCTTT. It is translated as CASSLGTSPAFF.

CDR3 residues: CASSLGFGTGFDTQYF. The CDR3 DNA reads TGTGCCAGCAGCTTAGGGTTTGGGACCGGATTTGATACGCAGTATTTT. The V and J genes are TRBV11-3 and TRBJ2-3, with D perhaps given as TRBD1 or TRBD2 (5 bases each). The CDR3 loop spans 16 amino acids. Trimming pared 1 base from V and 6 bases from J, leaving 17 bases between. Germline V gene lookup returns CDR1 SGHNT and CDR2 YENEEA.

This rearrangement joins TRBV18 to TRBJ1-5, with a possible D match to TRBD1 (5 bases). The CDR3 is 17 amino acids. CDR1 KGHSH and CDR2 LQKENI come from the germline V gene. V was shortened by 3 bases and J by 0 bases, with 15 bases between the two germline ends. The DNA of the CDR3 is TGTGCCAGCTCACCCTTGGACACCCTTTATAGCAATCAGCCCCAGCATTTT. As protein: CASSPLDTLYSNQPQHF.

The V gene is TRBV27, the J gene TRBJ2-2; D may correspond to TRBD1 or TRBD2 (5 bases each). The germline V and J ends were trimmed by 5 bases and 6 bases, with 16 bases remaining between them. The CDR3 is 15 amino acids. Germline assignment: CDR1 MNHEY and CDR2 SMNVEV (reference sequence). This CDR3 is CASSPTPQGAGELFF. The CDR3 DNA is TGTGCCAGCAGTCCTACCCCTCAGGGAGCCGGGGAGCTGTTTTTT.

The V call is TRBV10-3, the J call TRBJ1-2; 7 bases match TRBD1. Germline CDR1 and CDR2: ENHRY and SYGVKD. Losses at the gene ends were 3 bases for V and 4 bases for J; bases not matched to a gene: 8. The CDR3 has 15 amino acids. CDR3 coding DNA: TGTGCCATCAGTGAAGAGGGGGCGAATATCTATGGCTACACCTTC. Its translation: CAISEEGANIYGYTF.

This clone has only one observation. The chain is built from TRBV4-3 and TRBJ1-4; 7 bases agree with TRBD1. Germline values: CDR1 LGHNA, CDR2 YSLEER. The V segment lost 0 bases and the J segment 10 bases; nucleotides outside the gene matches: 8. The CDR3 length is 15 residues. The CDR3 here is CASSQDLDRTGKLFF. The CDR3 DNA reads as TGCGCCAGCAGCCAAGATCTGGACAGGACGGGAAAACTGTTTTTT.

The chain uses TRBV5-1 and TRBJ2-2; no clear D gene. V was cut by 0 bases and J by 6 bases, with 3 bases left in between. Germline CDR1 reads SGHRS; CDR2 reads YFSETQ. CDR3 length: 12 amino acids. CDR3 region: CASSLVAGELFF. In DNA, the CDR3 is TGCGCCAGCAGCTTGGTTGCCGGGGAGCTGTTTTTT.

CDR3 amino acids: CASSPKITPGLAGHEQYF. The CDR3 DNA reads as TGCGCCAGCAGCCCGAAGATAACACCGGGACTAGCGGGCCACGAGCAGTACTTC. The V and J genes are TRBV4-3 and TRBJ2-7; 12 nucleotides match TRBD2. CDR1 and CDR2 from the germline V gene are LGHNA and YSLEER. V dropped 4 bases and J dropped 5; count of bases not matched to a gene: 15. The CDR3 is 18 residues long.